This T cell receptor (beta chain) was captured in a study of T cell responses to AZD1222 COVID-19 vaccine. As for the study in general: Analysis merged second doses at about 4 or about 12 weeks.

Broader study findings: Clonal diversity was possibly underestimated, and white British individuals and females predominated among donors.

Concerning this clone itself: Its antigen is not identified.

V shed 6 bases and J shed 0 bases, with 3 bases lying between them. Germline assignment: CDR1 MNHEY and CDR2 SVGAGI. The CDR3 totals 13 residues. Here immunoSEQ multiplex PCR was the method, and the copy in TCRdb shows in-frame clones only, minus some. The table shows 150,000 or so clones, with about 90% occurring only once. The V gene is TRBV6-5, the J gene TRBJ2-6; D is ambiguous. This sequence was found in an adult in good health. The sample consisted of peripheral blood, taken on day 0 of AZD1222 vaccination. CDR3 sequence: CASRVSGANVLTF. CDR3 coding DNA: TGTGCCAGCAGGGTCTCTGGGGCCAACGTCCTGACTTTC.